This T cell receptor (beta chain) was observed in a study of blood T cell repertoires in COVID-19. Overall study: Spain, Italy and the United States supplied samples that represented acute and convalescent COVID-19. T cells, B-cell-depleted T cells, or PBMCs provided the cDNA or gDNA that served as material.

As handled by the study authors: Estimation of nucleated cell counts relied on the amplification of reference gene primers. Assay used: immunoSEQ multiplex PCR; TCRdb lists only in-frame clones, some missing. The V and J calls and the clone size are those of that table, but D and trimming were determined from the DNA. The profile shows about 140,000 clones, roughly 88% of them singletons. V lost 5 bases and J 5 bases, leaving 15 bases between the germline ends. Germline V lookup: CDR1 SGHAT, CDR2 FQNNGV. The CDR3 consists of 14 residues. This TCR came from a man between 60 and 75 years old with active or convalescent COVID-19. Sequenced sample: peripheral blood. The V call is TRBV11-2, the J call TRBJ2-5; no reliable D call. CDR3 coding DNA: TGTGCCAGCAGCCAACCGAAGCAGGTGGAGACCCAGTACTTC. This encodes CASSQPKQVETQYF.